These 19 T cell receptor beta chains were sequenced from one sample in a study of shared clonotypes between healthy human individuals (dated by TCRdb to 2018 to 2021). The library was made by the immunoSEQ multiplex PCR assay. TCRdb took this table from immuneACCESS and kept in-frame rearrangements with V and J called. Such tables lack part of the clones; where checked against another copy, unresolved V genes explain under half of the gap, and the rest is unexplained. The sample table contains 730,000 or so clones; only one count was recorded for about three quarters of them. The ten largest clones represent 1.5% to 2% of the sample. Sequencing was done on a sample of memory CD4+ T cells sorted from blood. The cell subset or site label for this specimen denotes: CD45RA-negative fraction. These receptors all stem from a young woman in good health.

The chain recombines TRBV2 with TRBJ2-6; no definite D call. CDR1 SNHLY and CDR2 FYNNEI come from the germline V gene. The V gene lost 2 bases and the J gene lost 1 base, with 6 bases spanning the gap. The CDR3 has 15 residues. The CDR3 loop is CASSEPLSGANVLTF. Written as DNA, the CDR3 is TGTGCCAGCAGTGAACCGTTGTCTGGGGCCAACGTCCTGACTTTC.

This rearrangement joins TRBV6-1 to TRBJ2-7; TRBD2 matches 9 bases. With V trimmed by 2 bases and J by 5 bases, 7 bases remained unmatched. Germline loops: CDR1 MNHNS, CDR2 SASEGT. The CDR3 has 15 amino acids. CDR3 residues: CASSEQASGKDEQYF. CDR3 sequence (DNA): TGTGCCAGCAGTGAACAGGCTAGCGGGAAGGACGAGCAGTACTTC.

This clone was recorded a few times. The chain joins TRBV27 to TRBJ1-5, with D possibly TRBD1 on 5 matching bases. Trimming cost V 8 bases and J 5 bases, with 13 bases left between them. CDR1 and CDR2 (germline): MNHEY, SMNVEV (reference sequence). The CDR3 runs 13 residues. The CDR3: CASSRRGDQPQHF. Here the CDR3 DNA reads TGTGCCAGCTCTCGCCGAGGGGATCAGCCCCAGCATTTT.

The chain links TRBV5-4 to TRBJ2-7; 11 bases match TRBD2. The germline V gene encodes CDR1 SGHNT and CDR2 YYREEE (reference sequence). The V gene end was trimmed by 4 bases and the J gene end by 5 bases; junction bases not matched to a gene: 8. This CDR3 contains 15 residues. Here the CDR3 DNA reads TGTGCCAGCAGCCGTACTAGCGGGAGTCATGACGAGCAGTACTTC. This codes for CASSRTSGSHDEQYF. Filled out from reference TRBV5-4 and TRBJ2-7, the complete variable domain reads ETGVTQSPTHLIKTRGQQVTLRCSSQSGHNTVSWYQQALGQGPQFIFQYYREEENGRGNFPPRFSGLQFPNYSSELNVNALELDDSALYLCASSRTSGSHDEQYFGPGTRLTVT.

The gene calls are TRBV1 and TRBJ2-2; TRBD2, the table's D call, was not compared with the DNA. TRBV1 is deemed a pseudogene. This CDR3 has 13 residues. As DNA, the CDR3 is TGCACCAGCAGCCAACGCGTCACCGGGGAGCTGTTTTTT. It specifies CTSSQRVTGELFF.

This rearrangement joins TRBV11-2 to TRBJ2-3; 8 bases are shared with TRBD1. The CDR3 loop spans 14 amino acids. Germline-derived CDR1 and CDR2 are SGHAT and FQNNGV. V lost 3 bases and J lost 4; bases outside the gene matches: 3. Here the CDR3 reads CASSFLQGADTQYF. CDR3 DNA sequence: TGTGCCAGCAGCTTTTTACAGGGGGCAGATACGCAGTATTTT.

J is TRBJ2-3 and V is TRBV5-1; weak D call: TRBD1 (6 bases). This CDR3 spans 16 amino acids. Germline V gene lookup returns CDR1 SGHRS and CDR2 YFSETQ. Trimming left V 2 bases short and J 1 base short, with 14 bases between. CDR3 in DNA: TGCGCCAGCAGCTTAGGACAGACAACCCGCACAGATACGCAGTATTTT. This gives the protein CASSLGQTTRTDTQYF.

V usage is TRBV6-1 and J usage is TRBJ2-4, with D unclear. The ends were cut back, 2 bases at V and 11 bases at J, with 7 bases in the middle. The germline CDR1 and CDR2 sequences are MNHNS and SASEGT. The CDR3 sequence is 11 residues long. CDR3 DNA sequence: TGTGCCAGCAGTGAATTTAAGGTTCAGTACTTC. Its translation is CASSEFKVQYF.

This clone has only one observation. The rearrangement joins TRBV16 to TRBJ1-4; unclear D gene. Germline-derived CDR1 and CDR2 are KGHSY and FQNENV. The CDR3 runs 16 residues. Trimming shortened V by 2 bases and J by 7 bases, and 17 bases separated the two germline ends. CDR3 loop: CASSQRERRHGEKLFF. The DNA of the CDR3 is TGTGCCAGCAGCCAACGGGAGAGGCGTCACGGTGAAAAACTGTTTTTT.

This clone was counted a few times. The CDR3 region has the DNA TGTGCCAGCAGCCCGGGACTAGCGGGAGATACGCAGTATTTT. Amino acid sequence: CASSPGLAGDTQYF. This chain joins TRBV5-4 and TRBJ2-3; 12 bases match TRBD2. V was pared by 4 bases and J by 5 bases, with 2 bases of the junction left unmatched. This CDR3 has 14 residues. The germline V gene has CDR1 SGHNT and CDR2 YYREEE (reference sequence).

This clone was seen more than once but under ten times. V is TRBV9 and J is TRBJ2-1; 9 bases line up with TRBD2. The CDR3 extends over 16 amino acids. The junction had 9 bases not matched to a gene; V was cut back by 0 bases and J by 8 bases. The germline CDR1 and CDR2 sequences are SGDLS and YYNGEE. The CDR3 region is CASSVGELAGVDEQFF. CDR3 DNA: TGTGCCAGCAGCGTAGGGGAGTTAGCGGGAGTGGATGAGCAGTTCTTC.

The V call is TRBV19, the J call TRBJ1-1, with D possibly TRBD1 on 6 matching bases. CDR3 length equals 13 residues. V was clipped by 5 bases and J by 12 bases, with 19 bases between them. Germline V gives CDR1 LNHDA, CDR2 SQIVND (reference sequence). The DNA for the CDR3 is TGTGCCAGTAGTTTCGTTCCGGGACATCGCCCTTTCTTT. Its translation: CASSFVPGHRPFF. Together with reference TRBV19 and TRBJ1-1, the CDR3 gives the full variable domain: DGGITQSPKYLFRKEGQNVTLSCEQNLNHDAMYWYRQDPGQGLRLIYYSQIVNDFQKGDIAEGYSVSREKKESFPLTVTSAQKNPTAFYLCASSFVPGHRPFFGQGTRLTVV.

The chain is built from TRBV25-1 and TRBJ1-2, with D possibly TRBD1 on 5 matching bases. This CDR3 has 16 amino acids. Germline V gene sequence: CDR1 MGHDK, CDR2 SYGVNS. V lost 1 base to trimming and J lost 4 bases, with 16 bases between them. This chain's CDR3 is CASSEWDARRGYGYTF. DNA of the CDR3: TGTGCCAGCAGTGAATGGGACGCACGGCGGGGCTATGGCTACACCTTC.

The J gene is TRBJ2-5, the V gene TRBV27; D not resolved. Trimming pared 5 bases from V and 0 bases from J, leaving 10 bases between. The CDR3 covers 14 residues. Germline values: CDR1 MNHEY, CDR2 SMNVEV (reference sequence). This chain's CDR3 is CASSHRAHQETQYF. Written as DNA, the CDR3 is TGTGCCAGCAGTCACCGGGCCCACCAAGAGACCCAGTACTTC.

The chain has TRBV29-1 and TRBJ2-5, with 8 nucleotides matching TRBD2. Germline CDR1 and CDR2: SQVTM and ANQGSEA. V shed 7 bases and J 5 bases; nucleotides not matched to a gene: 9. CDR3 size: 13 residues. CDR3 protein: CSARRGAGETQYF. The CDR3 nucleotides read TGCAGCGCTAGGCGGGGGGCGGGGGAGACCCAGTACTTC. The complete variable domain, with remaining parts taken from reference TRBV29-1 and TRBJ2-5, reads SAVISQKPSRDICQRGTSLTIQCQVDSQVTMMFWYRQQPGQSLTLIATANQGSEATYESGFVIDKFPISRPNLTFSTLTVSNMSPEDSSIYLCSARRGAGETQYFGPGTRLLVL.

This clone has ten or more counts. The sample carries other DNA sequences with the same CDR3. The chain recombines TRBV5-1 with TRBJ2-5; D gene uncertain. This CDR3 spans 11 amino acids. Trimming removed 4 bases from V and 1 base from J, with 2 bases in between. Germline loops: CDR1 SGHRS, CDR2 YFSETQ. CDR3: CASSLQETQYF. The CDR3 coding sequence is TGCGCCAGCAGCCTCCAAGAGACCCAGTACTTC.

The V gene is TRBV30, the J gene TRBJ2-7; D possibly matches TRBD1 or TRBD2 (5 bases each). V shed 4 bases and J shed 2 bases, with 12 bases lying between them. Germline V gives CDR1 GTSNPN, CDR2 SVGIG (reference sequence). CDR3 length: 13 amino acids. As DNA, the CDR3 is TGTGCCTGGACCTCGCTGGGACCCTACGAGCAGTACTTC. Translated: CAWTSLGPYEQYF.

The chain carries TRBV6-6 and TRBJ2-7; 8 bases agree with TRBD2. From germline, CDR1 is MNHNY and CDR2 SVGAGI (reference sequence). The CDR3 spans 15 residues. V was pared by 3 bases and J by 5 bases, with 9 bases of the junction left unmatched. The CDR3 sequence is CASSYGSGGIDEQYF. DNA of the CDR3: TGTGCCAGCAGTTATGGATCGGGAGGGATCGACGAGCAGTACTTC.

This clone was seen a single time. The CDR3 DNA is TGTGCCAGCAGCCGACAGGGCGGCACTGAAGCTTTCTTT. The encoded protein is CASSRQGGTEAFF. The chain joins TRBV27 to TRBJ1-1; 7 bases fit TRBD1. The CDR3 runs to 13 residues. Germline V CDR1 and CDR2: MNHEY, SMNVEV (reference sequence). V lost 6 bases to trimming and J lost 4 bases; unmatched junction nucleotides: 5.